Listed below are T cell receptor beta chains from one sample, sequenced in a study of neurological immune-mediated disorders. One entry per CDR3 protein results from TCRdb running MiXCR on the 5' RACE reads. This sample yields tens of thousands of distinct CDR3 sequences, of which around 3.6% are seen a single time; 1.5% to 2% belongs to the top ten. Sequenced material: PBMCs. Every receptor here comes from a man aged 30 to 39 with multiple sclerosis. The CDR3 runs from the conserved cysteine through the conserved F or W. The D gene is left open where the match is weak. Clone size is stated in some rows and not others, as once, few, many or a class when expanded.

j_call d_call v_call clone_size cdr3_nt cdr3_aa
TRBJ1-5 - TRBV28 - TGTGCCAGCAGGGAATCAAATCAGCCCCAGAATTTT CASRESNQPQNF
TRBJ2-6 TRBD1 TRBV5-1 many TGCGCCAGCAGCTTGGCCTTACGGACAGGGTCCCTCCCAGGCGTCCTGACTTTC CASSLALRTGSLPGVLTF
TRBJ1-6 - TRBV3-1 many TGTGCCAGCGGGTATTCACCCCTCCACTTT CASGYSPLHF
TRBJ1-6 - TRBV20-1 - TGCAGTGCTCGTCAGGGTAGAAATTCACCCCTACACTTT CSARQGRNSPLHF
TRBJ1-1 - TRBV12-3/TRBV12-4 many TGTGCCAGCAGTTTAGCGGCTCCGGGTTACACTGAAGCTTTCTTT CASSLAAPGYTEAFF
TRBJ2-5 TRBD2 TRBV6-5 many TGTGCCAGCTGGGGGCGGGGGGTACGAGAGACCCAGTACTTC CASWGRGVRETQYF
TRBJ2-1 - TRBV9 many TGTGCCAGCAGCGCCGTCCCCAATGAGCAGTTCTTC CASSAVPNEQFF
TRBJ2-1 - TRBV20-1 many TGCAGTGCTAGAGATCCCCAGGGAAAGGATGAGCAGTTCTTC CSARDPQGKDEQFF
TRBJ2-2 - TRBV5-1 few TGCGCCAGCAGCTACGGCCGGACCGGGGAGCTGTTTTTT CASSYGRTGELFF
TRBJ2-7 TRBD1 TRBV5-1 many TGCGCCAGCAGCCGCCGGACAGGGGGAAACGAGCAGTACTTC CASSRRTGGNEQYF
TRBJ1-2 - TRBV19 - TGTGCCAGCTCCGAGGGAGGTGGCTACACCTTC CASSEGGGYTF
TRBJ1-6 - TRBV12-3/TRBV12-4 many TGTGCCAGCAGCTTCGGGGGCTTCAGTTCACCCCTCCACTTT CASSFGGFSSPLHF
TRBJ2-3 - TRBV29-1 many TGCAGCGTTGAAGTCGTAGGGTACCGAGATACGCAGTATTTT CSVEVVGYRDTQYF
TRBJ2-3 - TRBV7-2 many TGTGCCAGCAGCCCCACCTGGGGGACTCTCCCCACAGATACGCAGTATTTT CASSPTWGTLPTDTQYF
TRBJ2-7 - TRBV4-1 many TGCGCCAGCAGCCCCCGGCACGCGGCCCCCGGCGAGCAGTACTTC CASSPRHAAPGEQYF
TRBJ1-2 TRBD1 TRBV28 many TGTGCCAGCAGGCCCGGGACAGGGGGCCGAGGCTATGGCTACACCTTC CASRPGTGGRGYGYTF